This T cell receptor beta chain stems from a study of blood T cells in healthy people across ages. General study findings and limits: Researchers deemed the diversity estimates from one million T cells underestimates.

As regards this clonotype: Its matching antigen is unknown.

Alongside a J-beta primer mix, a sample-barcoded 5' primer served in a second PCR lasting about 7 to 11 cycles. TCRdb ran MiXCR on the 5' RACE reads and lists one entry per CDR3 protein. The sample holds around 650,000 distinct CDR3 sequences, approximately 29% seen once. V was clipped by 6 bases and J by 8 bases, with 13 bases between them. Germline lookup yields CDR1 MNHEY and CDR2 SMNVEV (reference sequence). The CDR3 sequence is 12 residues long. Sequences were obtained from blood. The TCR comes from a woman older than 75 in good health. The chain recombines TRBV27 with TRBJ1-1, with D possibly TRBD1 on 6 matching bases. The CDR3 is CASRYREGEAFF. Written as DNA, the CDR3 is TGTGCCAGCAGATACAGGGAAGGCGAAGCTTTCTTT.